These 31 T cell receptor beta chains originate from one sample sequenced in a study of CD8 T cells in ankylosing spondylitis. The study, taken as a whole, reports: Characteristic, it appeared, of ankylosing spondylitis blood was a TCR beta motif of eight highly homologous variants.

These receptors have no known antigen. TCRdb analysed the 5' RACE reads with MiXCR anew, one entry per CDR3 protein. This table holds around 450,000 distinct CDR3 sequences, roughly a quarter found once. The sequencing sample was made of blood, either unsorted or a sorted T cell fraction (not recorded which). These receptors originate from a male donor with ankylosing spondylitis.

The chain couples TRBV12-3 or TRBV12-4 to TRBJ1-1, with unresolved D. The CDR3 totals 12 residues. The V end was cut by 3 bases, the J end by 8 bases, with 10 bases between. The CDR3 spells CASSFQNGEAFF. CDR3 sequence (DNA): TGTGCCAGCAGTTTCCAAAATGGGGAAGCTTTCTTT.

CDR3 amino acids: CASSLGGALYEQYV. CDR3 DNA sequence: TGTGCCAGCAGCTTAGGAGGGGCTCTCTACGAGCAGTACGTC. The genes are TRBV7-8 and TRBJ2-7, with D perhaps matching TRBD1 or TRBD2 (5 bases each). Trimming took off 1 base at V and 3 bases at J, with 10 bases between the two ends. CDR1 SGHVS and CDR2 FQNEAQ come from the germline V gene. The CDR3 loop spans 14 amino acids.

This clonotype has ten or more counts. J is TRBJ2-7 and V is TRBV28; maybe TRBD1 (6 bases). Trimming left V 4 bases short and J 4 bases short, with 17 bases between. The length of the CDR3 is 15 residues. Germline V gene data show CDR1 as MDHEN and CDR2 as SYDVKM. CDR3 in DNA: TGTGCCAGCAGTTCGACCTCCGGGACAACTTACGAGCAGTACGTC. Translation gives CASSSTSGTTYEQYV.

This rearrangement joins TRBV19 to TRBJ2-6, with a weak D call TRBD1 (5 bases). The V and J ends lost 7 bases and 0 bases respectively, with 13 bases between them. Germline CDR1 LNHDA, CDR2 SQIVND (reference sequence). The CDR3 spans 16 residues. This CDR3 reads CASTRGSFSGANVLTF. The CDR3 region has the DNA TGTGCCAGTACAAGGGGCAGTTTCTCTGGGGCCAACGTCCTGACTTTC.

The rearrangement joins TRBV24-1 to TRBJ2-7, with unresolved D. The CDR3 extends over 12 amino acids. Germline V lookup: CDR1 KGHDR, CDR2 SFDVKD. V shed 2 bases and J shed 7 bases, with 8 bases lying between them. CDR3 nucleotides: TGTGCCACCAGTGATTGGACCGGGGAGCAGTACTTC. The encoded protein is CATSDWTGEQYF.

This chain connects TRBV28 to TRBJ2-7, with D possibly being TRBD2 (6 bases). The CDR3 contains 11 residues. V gave up 6 bases and J gave up 4 bases, with 7 bases separating them. Germline V CDR1 and CDR2: MDHEN, SYDVKM. CDR3 residues: CASRGGYEQYV. DNA of the CDR3: TGTGCCAGCAGGGGAGGATACGAGCAGTACGTC.

The chain employs TRBV19 and TRBJ2-2; no clear D gene. The CDR3 loop spans 17 amino acids. Per germline, CDR1 LNHDA and CDR2 SQIVND (reference sequence). V lost 9 bases to trimming and J lost 4 bases, with 24 bases between them. CDR3 loop: CASDQPGFGHLTGELFF. In DNA form, the CDR3 reads TGTGCCAGCGACCAACCGGGCTTTGGTCACCTCACCGGGGAGCTGTTTTTT.

This chain uses TRBV20-1 with TRBJ2-3; D possibly corresponds to TRBD2 (6 bases). From germline, CDR1 is DFQATT and CDR2 SNEGSKA (reference sequence). This CDR3 region has 15 residues. The V end was cut by 3 bases, the J end by 2 bases, with 15 bases between. In DNA, the CDR3 is TGCAGTGCTAGGGGACCGGGACTCCACACAGATACGCAGTATTTT. Its translation: CSARGPGLHTDTQYF.

This clonotype was counted between two and nine times. The chain joins TRBV29-1 to TRBJ2-2, with 8 bases lining up with TRBD1. CDR3 length equals 16 residues. J was trimmed by 7 bases and V by 7 bases; bases with no gene match: 17. Germline assignment: CDR1 SQVTM and CDR2 ANQGSEA. CDR3 nucleotides: TGCAGCGCTACGACGCAGACAGGGGATTTATACGGGGAGCTGTTTTTT. It codes for CSATTQTGDLYGELFF.

The rearrangement joins TRBV5-1 to TRBJ2-2, with D possibly matching TRBD2 (5 bases). This CDR3 spans 16 amino acids. The ends were cut back, 9 bases at V and 3 bases at J, with 21 bases in the middle. Germline-derived CDR1 and CDR2 are SGHRS and YFSETQ. CDR3 loop: CATSIAKTSDTGELFF. CDR3 nucleotide sequence: TGCGCCACCTCGATAGCGAAGACCTCCGACACCGGGGAGCTGTTTTTT.

Only a few counts were recorded for this clonotype. The V gene is TRBV9, the J gene TRBJ2-2, with 13 positions matching TRBD2. The length of the CDR3 is 17 residues. Germline V lookup: CDR1 SGDLS, CDR2 YYNGEE. V lost 5 bases and J lost 7; bases outside the gene matches: 11. The CDR3 region is CASSRTSGRGGIGELFF. The DNA for the CDR3 is TGTGCCAGCAGTAGGACTAGCGGGAGAGGAGGGATCGGGGAGCTGTTTTTT. Full variable domain (rest looked up from reference TRBV9 and TRBJ2-2): DSGVTQTPKHLITATGQRVTLRCSPRSGDLSVYWYQQSLDQGLQFLIQYYNGEERAKGNILERFSAQQFPDLHSELNLSSLELGDSALYFCASSRTSGRGGIGELFFGEGSRLTVL.

The chain combines TRBV19 with TRBJ2-4; 13 nucleotides line up with TRBD2. This CDR3 is built from 19 residues. The V gene's germline CDR1 is LNHDA and CDR2 SQIVND (reference sequence). The ends lost 6 bases at V and 0 bases at J; junction bases unmatched: 11. The chain's CDR3 is CASSSTGLAGELAKNIQYF. The CDR3 DNA is TGTGCCAGTAGCTCAACCGGACTAGCGGGAGAATTAGCCAAAAACATTCAGTACTTC.

The V call is TRBV5-1, the J call TRBJ2-6, with D unclear. Trimming removed 2 bases from V and 4 bases from J, with 10 bases in between. The CDR3 consists of 15 residues. Germline assignment: CDR1 SGHRS and CDR2 YFSETQ. CDR3 DNA: TGCGCCAGCAGCTTAGCCGAACAGGGGGCCAACGTCCTGACTTTC. Translation gives CASSLAEQGANVLTF.

The chain couples TRBV7-9 to TRBJ1-3, with a possible D match to TRBD1 (5 bases). Trimming stripped 2 bases from V and 1 base from J, with 15 bases between. The V gene's germline CDR1 is SEHNR and CDR2 FQNEAQ (reference sequence). The CDR3 length is 17 residues. CDR3 sequence (DNA): TGTGCCAGCAGCTTAAGGACACCGGGGCAATCTGGAAACACCATATATTTT. Its translation: CASSLRTPGQSGNTIYF.

The rearrangement links TRBV12-3 or TRBV12-4 to TRBJ1-3; 8 bases align to TRBD1. Trimming removed 6 bases from V and 2 bases from J; junction bases left unmatched: 6. The CDR3 runs to 15 residues. This chain's CDR3 is CASSSGGKTGNTIYF. CDR3 nucleotide sequence: TGTGCCAGCAGCTCAGGGGGCAAGACTGGAAACACCATATATTTT.

The chain recombines TRBV9 with TRBJ2-2; tentatively, D is TRBD1 (5 bases). V was clipped by 3 bases and J by 5 bases, with 11 bases between them. Germline assignment: CDR1 SGDLS and CDR2 YYNGEE. This CDR3 has 14 residues. The DNA for the CDR3 is TGTGCCAGCAGCGCAGGGTTGCCGACCGGGGAGCTGTTTTTT. This codes for CASSAGLPTGELFF.

This chain connects TRBV6-5 to TRBJ2-5, with a tentative D call TRBD1 (5 bases). Between the trimmed V and J ends, which lost 3 bases and 5 bases, there was a span of 16 bases. CDR3 length: 15 residues. Germline lookup yields CDR1 MNHEY and CDR2 SVGAGI. The CDR3 DNA sequence: TGTGCCAGCAGTTATAGGGGTCGTCCTGGGGAGACCCAGTACTTC. Translation gives CASSYRGRPGETQYF.

This clonotype came up once. This chain links TRBV20-1 with TRBJ2-1; 10 nucleotides line up with TRBD2. J was trimmed by 6 bases and V by 4 bases; bases with no gene match: 3. The germline CDR1 and CDR2 sequences are DFQATT and SNEGSKA (reference sequence). There are 13 residues in the CDR3. The CDR3 nucleotides are TGCAGTGCTATGGGACTAGCGATCAATGAGCAGTTCTTC. Translated: CSAMGLAINEQFF.

The chain joins TRBV7-9 to TRBJ2-3; no clear D. Trimming shortened V by 1 base and J by 0 bases, and 8 bases separated the two germline ends. CDR1 and CDR2 from the germline V gene are SEHNR and FQNEAQ (reference sequence). The CDR3 has 15 amino acids. CDR3 in DNA: TGTGCCAGCAGCTTAGGGGTCACTAGCACAGATACGCAGTATTTT. It yields the protein CASSLGVTSTDTQYF.

This chain joins TRBV2 and TRBJ2-1; TRBD1 matches at 8 bases. After removal of 2 bases from V and 5 bases from J, the junction contained 5 bases not matched to a gene. This CDR3 is built from 15 residues. Germline V gene lookup returns CDR1 SNHLY and CDR2 FYNNEI. The CDR3, as DNA: TGTGCCAGCAGTGAACAGGGGGCGGACCACAATGAGCAGTTCTTC. It is translated as CASSEQGADHNEQFF.

This clonotype has only a few counts. The chain has TRBV20-1 and TRBJ2-7, with TRBD2 matching over 9 bases. The J segment lost 0 bases and the V segment lost 5 bases, leaving 5 bases of the junction unmatched. Germline CDR1 DFQATT, CDR2 SNEGSKA (reference sequence). The CDR3 covers 14 residues. This CDR3 reads CSARLAESSYEQYF. The CDR3 DNA sequence: TGCAGTGCTCGACTAGCGGAGAGCTCCTACGAGCAGTACTTC.

This clonotype was observed a few times. This chain uses TRBV29-1 with TRBJ2-5; no definite D call. Trimming cost V 7 bases and J 4 bases, with 7 bases left between them. The CDR3 runs to 10 residues. Germline V gives CDR1 SQVTM, CDR2 ANQGSEA. CDR3 coding DNA: TGCAGCGGGCGATTAGAGACCCAGTACTTC. This codes for CSGRLETQYF.

This clonotype has only a few counts. The genes are TRBV12-3 or TRBV12-4 and TRBJ2-7; 9 bases are shared with TRBD2. The CDR3 is 15 amino acids. J was trimmed by 6 bases and V by 3 bases; bases with no gene match: 9. The CDR3 nucleotides are TGTGCCAGCAGTTTTTCGGCTAGCGGGACTGGCGAGCAGTACGTC. Protein sequence: CASSFSASGTGEQYV.

The DNA of the CDR3 is TGTGCCAGCAGCTCTAGCGCGCCGAACACCGGGGAGCTGTTTTTT. Amino acids: CASSSSAPNTGELFF. The gene calls are TRBV7-9 and TRBJ2-2; D might be TRBD2 (6 bases). V gave up 4 bases and J gave up 0 bases, with 9 bases separating them. Germline loops: CDR1 SEHNR, CDR2 FQNEAQ (reference sequence). This CDR3 is 15 amino acids long. Drawing the rest from reference TRBV7-9 and TRBJ2-2, the complete variable domain is DTGVSQNPRHKITKRGQNVTFRCDPISEHNRLYWYRQTLGQGPEFLTYFQNEAQLEKSRLLSDRFSAERPKGSFSTLEIQRTEQGDSAMYLCASSSSAPNTGELFFGEGSRLTVL.

This clonotype was detected ten times or more. V usage is TRBV3-1 and J usage is TRBJ2-5; 7 bases line up with TRBD2. The CDR3 spans 15 residues. J was trimmed by 6 bases and V by 6 bases; bases with no gene match: 13. From germline, CDR1 is LGHDT and CDR2 YNNKEL (reference sequence). For the CDR3, the DNA is TGTGCCAGCAGTCTCAAGCGGGATGGAGGAAAGACCCAGTACTTC. Amino acids: CASSLKRDGGKTQYF.

V is TRBV20-1 and J is TRBJ2-1; 7 nucleotides align to TRBD1. V shed 5 bases and J 8 bases; nucleotides not matched to a gene: 12. The CDR3 runs to 14 residues. In germline, CDR1 is DFQATT, CDR2 SNEGSKA (reference sequence). CDR3 DNA: TGCAGTGCTGTCAAGCAGGAAGGGGGCCATGAGCAGTTCTTC. Translating gives CSAVKQEGGHEQFF.

This clonotype was detected only a few times. This chain joins TRBV7-9 and TRBJ1-1, with D tentatively TRBD1 (6 bases). V was pared by 4 bases and J by 5 bases, with 11 bases between. Germline V lookup: CDR1 SEHNR, CDR2 FQNEAQ (reference sequence). The CDR3 runs 13 residues. In DNA form, the CDR3 reads TGTGCCAGCAGCTCGGCCAGGGGAACTGAAGCTTTCTTT. This sequence encodes CASSSARGTEAFF.

This clonotype has at least ten counts. The rearrangement links TRBV5-8 to TRBJ2-4, with D hard to call. CDR3 size: 16 residues. CDR1 SGHTS and CDR2 YDEGEE come from the germline V gene. Trimming removed 2 bases at V and 8 bases at J, with 20 bases between. The CDR3, as DNA: TGTGCCAGCAGCTTTCCCCGGAACTATGAAATAGACATTCAGTACTTC. It is translated as CASSFPRNYEIDIQYF. The full variable domain, its missing parts supplied by reference TRBV5-8 and TRBJ2-4, is EAGVTQSPTHLIKTRGQQATLRCSPISGHTSVYWYQQALGLGLQFLLWYDEGEERNRGNFPPRFSGRQFPNYSSELNVNALELEDSALYLCASSFPRNYEIDIQYFGAGTRLSVL.

The rearrangement joins TRBV20-1 to TRBJ1-2; tentatively, D is TRBD1 (6 bases). CDR3 length: 15 amino acids. Trimming took 1 base from V and 8 from J, leaving 20 bases between them. The germline gives CDR1 DFQATT, CDR2 SNEGSKA (reference sequence). CDR3 residues: CSARAPQGAGDGYTF. The CDR3 DNA reads as TGCAGTGCTAGAGCCCCCCAAGGGGCAGGGGACGGCTACACCTTC.

The chain carries TRBV2 and TRBJ2-3; 11 nucleotides align to TRBD2. The CDR3 runs 13 residues. CDR1 and CDR2 from the germline V gene are SNHLY and FYNNEI. The V and J ends lost 10 bases and 2 bases, in that order; junction bases with no gene match: 2. Written as DNA, the CDR3 is TGTGCCACTAGCGGGAGGTCCACAGATACGCAGTATTTT. As protein: CATSGRSTDTQYF.

There are a few counts of this clonotype. The chain carries TRBV9 and TRBJ2-3; 8 bases are a match to TRBD1. J gave up 0 bases and V 4 bases, and 7 bases lay outside the gene matches. The CDR3 sequence is 16 residues long. Germline assignment: CDR1 SGDLS and CDR2 YYNGEE. In nucleotides, the CDR3 is TGTGCCAGCAGCCCTTCAGGGGGCACTAGCACAGATACGCAGTATTTT. This translates into CASSPSGGTSTDTQYF.